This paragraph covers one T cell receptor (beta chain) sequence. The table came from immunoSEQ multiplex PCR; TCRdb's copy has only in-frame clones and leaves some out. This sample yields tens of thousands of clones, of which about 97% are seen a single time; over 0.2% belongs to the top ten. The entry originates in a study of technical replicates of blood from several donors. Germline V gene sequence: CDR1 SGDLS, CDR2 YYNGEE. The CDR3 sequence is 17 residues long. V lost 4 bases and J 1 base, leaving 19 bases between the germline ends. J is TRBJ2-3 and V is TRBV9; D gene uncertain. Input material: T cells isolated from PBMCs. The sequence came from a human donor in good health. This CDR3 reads CASSSRNDFVGTDTQYF. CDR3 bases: TGTGCCAGCAGCTCGAGGAATGATTTTGTAGGCACAGATACGCAGTATTTT.